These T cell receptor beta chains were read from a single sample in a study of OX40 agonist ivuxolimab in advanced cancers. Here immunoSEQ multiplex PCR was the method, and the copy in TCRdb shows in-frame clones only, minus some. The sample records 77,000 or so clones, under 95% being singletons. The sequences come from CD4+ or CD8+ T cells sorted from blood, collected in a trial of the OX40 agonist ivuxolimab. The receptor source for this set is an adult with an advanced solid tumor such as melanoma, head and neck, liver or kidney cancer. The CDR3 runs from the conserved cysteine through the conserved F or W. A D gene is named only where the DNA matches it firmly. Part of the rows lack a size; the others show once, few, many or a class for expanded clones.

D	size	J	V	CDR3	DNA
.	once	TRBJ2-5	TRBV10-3	CAIKWTPGQETQYF	TGTGCCATCAAGTGGACCCCGGGCCAAGAGACCCAGTACTTC
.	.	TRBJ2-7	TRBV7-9	CASSPPGDEQYF	TGTGCCAGCAGCCCCCCGGGAGACGAGCAGTACTTC
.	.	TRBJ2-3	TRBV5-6	CASSSVWTDTQYF	TGTGCCAGCAGCTCTGTTTGGACAGATACGCAGTATTTT
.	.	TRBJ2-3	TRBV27	CASTNLAGPLESTDTQYF	TGTGCCAGCACTAACCTCGCGGGACCCCTCGAAAGCACAGATACGCAGTATTTT
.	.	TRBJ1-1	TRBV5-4	CASSLGVGNTEAFF	TGTGCCAGCAGCTTGGGGGTAGGGAACACTGAAGCTTTCTTT
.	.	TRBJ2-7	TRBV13	CASSFGGAAFYEQYF	TGTGCCAGCAGCTTTGGAGGGGCAGCTTTCTACGAGCAGTACTTC
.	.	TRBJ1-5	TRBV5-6	CASSLAVGGNQPQHF	TGTGCCAGCAGCTTGGCCGTAGGGGGGAATCAGCCCCAGCATTTT
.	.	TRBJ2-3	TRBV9	CASSKTWDTQYF	TGTGCCAGCAGCAAGACTTGGGATACGCAGTATTTT
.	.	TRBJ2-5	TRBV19	CASSIVPGAAETQYF	TGTGCCAGTAGTATAGTTCCGGGGGCTGCAGAGACCCAGTACTTC
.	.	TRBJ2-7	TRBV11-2	CASSPPDRFNYAQYF	TGTGCCAGCAGCCCCCCCGACAGGTTTAACTACGCGCAGTACTTC
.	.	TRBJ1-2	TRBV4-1	CASRDGVGYGYTF	TGCGCCAGCCGAGACGGGGTGGGTTATGGCTACACCTTC
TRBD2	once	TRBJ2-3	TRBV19	CASSIIGTSGGPGDTQYF	TGTGCCAGTAGTATAATAGGGACTAGCGGGGGGCCAGGGGATACGCAGTATTTT
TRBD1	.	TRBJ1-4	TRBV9	CASSGRDRVNEKLFF	TGTGCCAGCAGCGGCCGGGACAGGGTGAATGAAAAACTGTTTTTT
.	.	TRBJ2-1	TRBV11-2	CASSLADPSSYNEQFF	TGTGCCAGCAGCTTAGCAGACCCTAGCTCCTACAATGAGCAGTTCTTC